This T cell receptor beta chain was observed in a study of control samples from healthy donors and cancer patients (dated by TCRdb to about 2020). Libraries were prepared through the immunoSEQ multiplex PCR assay. TCRdb obtained this table from immuneACCESS and retained in-frame rearrangements with V and J assigned. These tables miss some clones; where compared with another copy, unresolved V genes account for less than half of the shortfall, and the remainder is unexplained. The sample table holds 100,000 to 150,000 clones, of which about nine tenths were seen once. The ten largest clones represent 2.1% of the sample. In regard to this clone: Its antigen is still unknown. No much larger clone is present one base from it, and per-base qualities are unavailable.

The sequenced sample was blood. This TCR derives from a woman in her 50s in good health.

The encoded CDR3 is CASSLGGAREEKLFF. The nucleotides read TGTGCCAGCAGCCTTGGGGGGGCAAGGGAGGAAAAACTGTTTTTT. The chain was built from TRBV5-4 and TRBJ1-4; a weak D assignment points to TRBD1 (6 bases agree). The CDR3 goes from the cysteine to the phenylalanine over 15 residues. Only the CDR3 region is kept as DNA, spanning 45 bases read in frame from base 1. V is shortened by 4 bases, J by 8 bases, and the region joining them spans 18 bases. Sequences SGHNT (CDR1) and YYREEE (CDR2) are obtained from the germline V gene (reference sequence).